This TCR beta chain was obtained from a study of blood T cell repertoires in COVID-19. Whole-study context: Sources were T cells, B-cell-depleted T cells, or PBMCs; the material itself was cDNA or gDNA.

Germline V lookup: CDR1 DFQATT, CDR2 SNEGSKA (reference sequence). The CDR3 is made up of 11 amino acids. V gave up 5 bases and J gave up 5 bases, with 10 bases separating them. Per the study methods: How many nucleated cells were present was estimated from reference gene primer amplification. Produced via immunoSEQ multiplex PCR; TCRdb's table is partial and in-frame only. That table furnishes V, J and clone size, whereas the DNA furnished D and trimming. In the table there are approximately 240,000 clones, around 90% of which are singletons. In Seattle, patients joined the study during active infection and were tracked longitudinally. This clone was seen more than once but under ten times. The same CDR3 also results from other DNA sequences found in this sample.

This chain uses TRBV20-1 with TRBJ2-7; D might be TRBD2 (5 bases). The sample comprised peripheral blood. The sequence came from a man under 40 with COVID-19, enrolled during active disease. DNA of the CDR3: TGCAGTGCTCGGGCGGGCCACGAGCAGTACTTC. Residues: CSARAGHEQYF.